This T cell receptor (beta chain) was recovered during a study of blood T cells in healthy people across ages. Study information: Researchers report that template switching captured about one barcoded beta molecule per two T cells.

A few counts support this clonotype. As yet, its antigen is unknown. The authors ran a second PCR of roughly 6 to 12 cycles using a sample-barcoded 5' primer and a J-beta primer mix. TCRdb passed the 5' RACE reads through MiXCR, listing each CDR3 protein once. This sample has some 1.7 million distinct CDR3 sequences, with 28% found just once. Findings and caveats of the study: PBMCs left unsorted prevented a conclusive naive versus antigen-experienced comparison. The fall in TCR beta diversity per million T cells was roughly linear with age.

CDR1 is SEHNR, CDR2 FQNEAQ, per germline (reference sequence). The CDR3 length is 15 residues. The V end was cut by 1 base, the J end by 2 bases, with 9 bases between. Total RNA amounts of at least 6 micrograms were extracted per sample. The TCR originated in a woman aged 25 to 39 in good health. V and J are TRBV7-9 and TRBJ1-5; D gene uncertain. The material sequenced was blood. The CDR3 loop is CASSLVGRGNQPQHF. CDR3 nucleotides: TGTGCCAGCAGCTTAGTGGGTAGGGGCAATCAGCCCCAGCATTTT.